These 22 T cell receptor beta chains originate from one sample sequenced in a study of blood T cell repertoires in COVID-19 (TCRdb year 2020). The library was obtained by the immunoSEQ multiplex PCR assay. TCRdb re-hosts the immuneACCESS table, in-frame sequences only. Its copies lack some clones; in the studies checked, an unresolved V gene accounts for under half of them, and the cause for the rest is not known. The sample records roughly 230,000 clones, around four fifths of which are singletons. Clones ranked in the top ten supply roughly 6.4% of the sample. Material for sequencing was peripheral blood. The receptors shown here come from a woman in her fifties or sixties with active or convalescent COVID-19.

This sequence joins TRBV2 and TRBJ1-1; 8 bases agree with TRBD1. Germline CDR1 SNHLY, CDR2 FYNNEI. The CDR3 contains 15 residues. Losses at the gene ends were 6 bases for V and 7 bases for J; bases not matched to a gene: 13. CDR3 DNA: TGTGCCAGCAGGCCTAGATCCGGACAGGGTCTTGAAGCTTTCTTT. This codes for CASRPRSGQGLEAFF.

This clone was seen a handful of times. The chain uses TRBV9 and TRBJ2-6; TRBD2 aligns across 8 bases. Germline CDR1 is SGDLS and CDR2 is YYNGEE. The CDR3 sequence is 18 residues long. V shed 4 bases and J 0 bases; nucleotides not matched to a gene: 9. The CDR3 DNA sequence: TGTGCCAGCAGCAGACCTAGCGGGTTAAGCTCTGGGGCCAACGTCCTGACTTTC. The encoded protein is CASSRPSGLSSGANVLTF.

The chain couples TRBV6-5 to TRBJ2-1; 7 nucleotides align to TRBD2. Germline V gene lookup returns CDR1 MNHEY and CDR2 SVGAGI. The CDR3 loop spans 15 amino acids. The ends lost 6 bases at V and 8 bases at J; junction bases unmatched: 13. The CDR3 here is CASSVRELASDEQFF. CDR3 bases: TGTGCCAGCAGCGTTAGGGAACTAGCGTCGGATGAGCAGTTCTTC.

V and J are TRBV19 and TRBJ2-3, with D possibly being TRBD2 (6 bases). Germline lookup yields CDR1 LNHDA and CDR2 SQIVND (reference sequence). Trimming took 5 bases from V and 3 from J, leaving 12 bases between them. This CDR3 comprises 14 residues. The CDR3 reads CASSRAGPTDTQYF. CDR3 DNA: TGTGCCAGTAGTCGGGCGGGACCTACAGATACGCAGTATTTT.

The chain uses TRBV21-1 and TRBJ1-1. TRBV21-1 represents a pseudogene. The length of the CDR3 is 16 residues. This CDR3 reads CASSKESVVQSRAAFF. The CDR3, as DNA: TGTGCCAGCAGCAAAGAGTCCGTGGTGCAGTCCCGAGCGGCTTTCTTT.

The genes are TRBV6-5 and TRBJ1-4, with 7 bases fitting TRBD1. The CDR3 consists of 15 residues. Unmatched junction bases numbered 4, after V lost 0 bases and J lost 6 bases. The germline CDR1 and CDR2 sequences are MNHEY and SVGAGI. CDR3 sequence: CASSYSFGTDEKLFF. The CDR3 coding sequence is TGTGCCAGCAGTTACTCATTCGGGACAGATGAAAAACTGTTTTTT.

J is TRBJ2-7 and V is TRBV24-1; TRBD2 is a possible D gene (6 bases). There are 16 residues in the CDR3. Trimming removed 7 bases at V and 3 bases at J, with 21 bases between. Germline V gene data show CDR1 as KGHDR and CDR2 as SFDVKD. The CDR3 spells CATSSSGGNPNYEQYF. The CDR3 region has the DNA TGTGCCACCAGCTCAAGTGGGGGGAACCCCAACTACGAGCAGTACTTC.

The CDR3 loop is CASTQGGEKLFF. The CDR3 coding sequence is TGTGCCAGTACGCAGGGAGGTGAAAAACTGTTTTTT. The chain links TRBV19 to TRBJ1-4, with D possibly TRBD1 on 5 matching bases. Germline loops: CDR1 LNHDA, CDR2 SQIVND (reference sequence). The CDR3 contains 12 residues. Trimming cost V 7 bases and J 7 bases, with 10 bases left between them.

The V and J genes are TRBV5-6 and TRBJ2-7, with TRBD1 matching 10 bases. V dropped 4 bases and J dropped 3; count of bases not matched to a gene: 7. The CDR3 contains 15 residues. CDR1 and CDR2 (germline): SGHDT, YYEEEE. Here the CDR3 DNA reads TGTGCCAGCAGCGGGGGATGGACAGGGGGCTACGAGCAGTACGTC. It codes for CASSGGWTGGYEQYV.

V is TRBV11-3 and J is TRBJ2-1; the match to TRBD2 covers 8 bases. Looked up from germline, CDR1 is SGHNT and CDR2 is YENEEA. The CDR3 runs to 18 residues. V dropped 2 bases and J dropped 7; count of bases not matched to a gene: 16. CDR3 in DNA: TGTGCCAGCAGCTTACGCTCTAGCGGGTACCACATAGATAATGAGCAGTTCTTC. Its protein product is CASSLRSSGYHIDNEQFF.

The chain has TRBV19 and TRBJ2-3; D is possibly TRBD2 (5 bases). V was shortened by 9 bases and J by 0 bases, with 19 bases between the two germline ends. The V gene's germline CDR1 is LNHDA and CDR2 SQIVND (reference sequence). There are 16 residues in the CDR3. CDR3: CASDPSGYTSTDTQYF. CDR3 bases: TGTGCCAGCGACCCATCGGGGTATACTAGCACAGATACGCAGTATTTT. The whole variable domain, filled in from reference TRBV19 and TRBJ2-3, reads DGGITQSPKYLFRKEGQNVTLSCEQNLNHDAMYWYRQDPGQGLRLIYYSQIVNDFQKGDIAEGYSVSREKKESFPLTVTSAQKNPTAFYLCASDPSGYTSTDTQYFGPGTRLTVL.

V is TRBV7-8 and J is TRBJ2-2; D is unresolved. The germline V gene encodes CDR1 SGHVS and CDR2 FQNEAQ. V was shortened by 5 bases and J by 3 bases, with 4 bases between the two germline ends. The CDR3 length is 12 residues. This CDR3 is CASSRYTGELFF. The DNA of the CDR3 is TGTGCCAGCAGCCGCTACACCGGGGAGCTGTTTTTT.

V gene TRBV5-6 combines with J gene TRBJ2-1; weak D call: TRBD1 (6 bases). Germline lookup yields CDR1 SGHDT and CDR2 YYEEEE. The CDR3 is 15 amino acids. V shed 2 bases and J shed 7 bases, with 16 bases lying between them. The CDR3 nucleotides are TGTGCCAGCAGCTTTAGGTGGGGGCCAGGGAATGAGCAGTTCTTC. Protein: CASSFRWGPGNEQFF.

The chain has TRBV4-1 and TRBJ2-7; TRBD2 matches at 8 bases. J lost 4 bases, V lost 1 base, and 9 bases had no gene match. Germline V gene lookup returns CDR1 MGHRA and CDR2 YSYEKL. The CDR3 is 16 amino acids. The CDR3 is CASSQVYSGTRYEQYF. The CDR3 DNA is TGCGCCAGCAGCCAAGTCTATAGCGGGACTCGGTACGAGCAGTACTTC.

Of note for this clone: The sample has other DNA sequences that encode this CDR3 too. The rearrangement joins TRBV27 to TRBJ1-4; 9 nucleotides agree with TRBD1. Trimming at V came to 3 bases and at J to 6 bases, leaving 2 bases not matched to a gene. Germline V gene lookup returns CDR1 MNHEY and CDR2 SMNVEV (reference sequence). The CDR3 extends over 14 amino acids. Here the CDR3 DNA reads TGTGCCAGCAGTTTGGGACAGGGATATGAAAAACTGTTTTTT. Translating gives CASSLGQGYEKLFF. The complete variable domain, with remaining parts taken from reference TRBV27 and TRBJ1-4, reads EAQVTQNPRYLITVTGKKLTVTCSQNMNHEYMSWYRQDPGLGLRQIYYSMNVEVTDKGDVPEGYKVSRKEKRNFPLILESPSPNQTSLYFCASSLGQGYEKLFFGSGTQLSVL.

In this sample, this clone turned up once. The chain joins TRBV11-2 to TRBJ1-4; perhaps TRBD1 as D (5 bases). V was pared by 1 base and J by 8 bases, with 14 bases between. In germline, CDR1 is SGHAT, CDR2 FQNNGV. There are 15 residues in the CDR3. This CDR3 reads CASSLGDFLNEKLFF. The CDR3 DNA is TGTGCCAGCAGCTTAGGGGACTTCTTAAACGAAAAACTGTTTTTT.

The chain carries TRBV6-6 and TRBJ1-3; perhaps TRBD1 as D (5 bases). The CDR3 spans 14 residues. The V gene lost 7 bases and the J gene lost 2 bases, with 12 bases spanning the gap. Germline CDR1 MNHNY, CDR2 SVGAGI (reference sequence). The CDR3 loop is CASTPGGTGNTIYF. CDR3 in DNA: TGTGCCAGCACCCCGGGGGGGACTGGAAACACCATATATTTT.

The chain recombines TRBV6-1 with TRBJ2-5; 8 positions match TRBD2. The CDR3 spans 16 residues. With V trimmed by 4 bases and J by 3 bases, 10 bases remained unmatched. The germline V gene encodes CDR1 MNHNS and CDR2 SASEGT. CDR3 sequence reads: CASSASLSGRKETQYF. DNA of the CDR3: TGTGCCAGCAGTGCTAGTTTAAGCGGGAGAAAAGAGACCCAGTACTTC.

A word on this clone: This sample also contains other DNA sequences that code for the same CDR3. The rearrangement joins TRBV5-1 to TRBJ2-3; D is possibly TRBD2 (5 bases). The V gene's germline CDR1 is SGHRS and CDR2 YFSETQ. V dropped 0 bases and J dropped 1 base, with 6 bases sitting between them. This CDR3 region has 14 residues. This CDR3 reads CASSLAGGTDTQYF. The CDR3 DNA follows: TGCGCCAGCAGCTTGGCCGGGGGCACAGATACGCAGTATTTT.

The rearrangement joins TRBV5-5 to TRBJ2-1; 7 bases fit TRBD1. CDR1 is SGHKS and CDR2 is YYEKEE in the germline V gene (reference sequence). This CDR3 region has 15 residues. V trimming: 4 bases; J trimming: 5 bases; junction bases outside the gene matches: 9. The CDR3 DNA follows: TGTGCCAGCAGCCCCCACCCGGACAGGAACAATGAGCAGTTCTTC. Protein product: CASSPHPDRNNEQFF.

The chain carries TRBV4-1 and TRBJ1-2; tentatively, D is TRBD1 (6 bases). The germline gives CDR1 MGHRA, CDR2 YSYEKL. V was clipped by 1 base and J by 8 bases, with 11 bases between them. The CDR3 contains 13 residues. The CDR3 reads CASSQVKGEGYTF. CDR3 sequence (DNA): TGCGCCAGCAGCCAAGTCAAGGGGGAGGGCTACACCTTC.

The rearrangement joins TRBV6-5 to TRBJ2-5, with D tentatively TRBD1 (6 bases). The CDR3 consists of 14 residues. V was trimmed by 2 bases and J by 1 base, leaving 8 bases between them. Germline CDR1 is MNHEY and CDR2 is SVGAGI. CDR3 region: CASSYTDSQETQYF. The CDR3 nucleotides read TGTGCCAGCAGTTACACGGACAGCCAAGAGACCCAGTACTTC.